The rows below give T cell receptor beta chains drawn from one sample of a study of radiotherapy plus CTLA-4 blockade in lung cancer. The data were produced by immunoSEQ multiplex PCR, yet TCRdb's version contains in-frame clones alone and is incomplete. The data hold roughly 45,000 clones, with 55% to 80% observed a single time. Sequenced here: peripheral blood, sampled from a patient treated with radiotherapy plus ipilimumab. These receptors were taken from a human donor with non-small cell lung cancer who had a partial response to radiotherapy plus ipilimumab. Each CDR3 is given with its conserved first and last residue. Fields, in order: J gene, D gene, V gene, clone size, CDR3 protein, CDR3 DNA. The D gene is left open where the match is weak. Size is stated for part of the rows, as once, few or many counts, or as a class when the clone is expanded.

TRBJ2-1 - TRBV5-4 - CASFIQGGSYNEQFF TGTGCCAGCTTTATACAGGGAGGGTCCTACAATGAGCAGTTCTTC
TRBJ1-4 TRBD1 TRBV2 - CASSKNRGEKLFF TGTGCCAGCAGTAAGAACAGGGGGGAAAAACTGTTTTTT
TRBJ2-7 - TRBV6-1 - CASSPHLDSYEQYF TGTGCCAGCAGCCCCCACCTAGACTCCTACGAGCAGTACTTC
TRBJ1-3 - TRBV10-3 many CAAGGVLSGNTIYF TGTGCAGCGGGGGGAGTCCTCTCTGGAAACACCATATATTTT
TRBJ2-5 TRBD1 TRBV5-1 - CASSGQGQETQYF TGCGCCAGCAGCGGACAGGGGCAAGAGACCCAGTACTTC
TRBJ1-5 TRBD1 TRBV5-6 - CASSRGQYQPQHF TGTGCCAGCAGTCGGGGACAGTATCAGCCCCAGCATTTT
TRBJ2-7 TRBD2 TRBV29-1 - CSAEGLAGEGSYEQYF TGCAGCGCTGAGGGACTAGCGGGAGAAGGGTCCTACGAGCAGTACTTC
TRBJ1-1 TRBD1 TRBV7-9 - CASSLQQGPTEAFF TGTGCCAGCAGCTTACAACAGGGGCCCACTGAAGCTTTCTTT
TRBJ1-2 - TRBV6-5 - CASSYSRESGYTF TGTGCCAGCAGTTACTCTAGGGAGAGTGGCTACACCTTC
TRBJ1-5 TRBD1 TRBV6-5 - CASKKQGWDQPQHF TGTGCCAGCAAAAAACAGGGGTGGGATCAGCCCCAGCATTTT
TRBJ2-3 - TRBV5-1 - CASSPWGGGTDTQYF TGCGCCAGCAGCCCGTGGGGCGGGGGCACAGATACGCAGTATTTT
TRBJ1-2 - TRBV19 - CASSIPVGGVEYGYTF TGTGCCAGTAGTATACCAGTCGGAGGAGTTGAGTATGGCTACACCTTC
TRBJ1-6 - TRBV27 - CASSLFSAGNSPLHF TGTGCCAGCAGTTTATTCAGTGCTGGCAATTCACCCCTCCACTTT
TRBJ1-1 - TRBV5-1 - CASSRGAGTMDTEAFF TGCGCCAGCAGCCGGGGGGCAGGGACCATGGACACTGAAGCTTTCTTT
TRBJ1-3 - TRBV2 few CASSEARGNTIYF TGTGCCAGCAGTGAAGCCCGGGGAAACACCATATATTTT
TRBJ2-7 - TRBV7-9 - CAPRGRPYEQYF TGTGCCCCCAGGGGACGTCCCTACGAGCAGTACTTC
TRBJ1-1 - TRBV5-6 - CASSSTGTPTEAFF TGTGCCAGCAGTTCGACCGGGACACCTACCGAAGCTTTCTTT
TRBJ1-2 TRBD1 TRBV29-1 - CSVVTAGTGVNYGYTF TGCAGCGTTGTTACCGCCGGGACAGGGGTTAACTATGGCTACACCTTC
TRBJ2-7 - TRBV7-9 - CASSSQGRSYEQYF TGTGCCAGCAGCTCCCAGGGGCGTTCCTACGAGCAGTACTTC
TRBJ1-5 TRBD1 TRBV9 - CASSGTGNNQPQHF TGTGCCAGCAGCGGGACAGGGAACAATCAGCCCCAGCATTTT
TRBJ1-3 - TRBV9 - CASSVLSGGHGNTIYF TGTGCCAGCAGCGTCCTTTCGGGGGGCCACGGAAACACCATATATTTT
TRBJ2-7 TRBD2 TRBV28 - CASSPPGLAYEQYF TGTGCCAGCAGTCCTCCAGGACTAGCCTACGAGCAGTACTTC
TRBJ1-1 - TRBV27 - CASSPTRQGGPRGRNTEAFF TGTGCCAGCAGCCCTACCCGGCAGGGTGGACCCAGGGGTAGGAACACTGAAGCTTTCTTT
TRBJ1-1 TRBD1 TRBV2 - CASIPDRGRGEAFF TGTGCCAGCATCCCCGACAGGGGGCGCGGTGAAGCTTTCTTT
TRBJ2-7 TRBD1 TRBV18 - CASSPAGQEEQYF TGTGCCAGCTCACCAGCGGGACAGGAAGAGCAGTACTTC
TRBJ2-5 - TRBV18 - CASSPGQGGETQYF TGTGCCAGCTCACCAGGTCAGGGGGGAGAGACCCAGTACTTC
TRBJ1-5 TRBD1 TRBV15 - CATSIPTGLGQPQHF TGTGCCACCAGCATCCCGACAGGGTTGGGCCAGCCCCAGCATTTT
TRBJ1-5 TRBD1 TRBV6-6 - CASSYSGQRNQPQHF TGTGCCAGCAGTTACTCGGGACAGCGGAATCAGCCCCAGCATTTT
TRBJ1-5 - TRBV6-6 - CASSSGPGVSNQPQHF TGTGCCAGCAGTTCAGGACCGGGGGTTAGCAATCAGCCCCAGCATTTT
TRBJ2-1 TRBD2 TRBV6-5 few CASRGTSGPQFF TGTGCCAGCAGGGGGACTAGCGGACCGCAGTTCTTC
TRBJ2-2 - TRBV5-1 - CASSLEHDRNTGELFF TGCGCCAGCAGCTTGGAGCATGACAGGAACACCGGGGAGCTGTTTTTT
TRBJ1-5 - TRBV6-1 few CASSPTVRSNQPQHF TGTGCCAGCAGTCCGACTGTTCGGAGCAATCAGCCCCAGCATTTT
TRBJ2-2 TRBD2 TRBV27 - CASSSGLAAGELFF TGTGCCAGCAGTTCGGGACTAGCGGCCGGGGAGCTGTTTTTT